This TCR beta chain came from a study of shared clonotypes between healthy human individuals (dated by TCRdb to 2018 to 2020). Study-wide context: The cohort comprised a couple of women and a few men aged 18 to 49 years. Blood TCR repertoires of roughly 5 healthy adults were deeply sequenced to estimate repertoire size and the extent of clonotype sharing between individuals. Each donor's leukapheresis produced roughly between about 0.9 and 9.5 billion PBMCs. To increase sequencing depth and limit assay-specific biases, TCR repertoire library preparation and sequencing were carried out by different laboratories using diverse techniques. For each donor, three plates each were used for CD4 naive and CD4 memory, two plates were used for CD8 naive, and one plate was used for CD8 memory. General findings and caveats noted by the study authors: Naive subsets generally had larger estimated clonotype richness than memory subsets did. Rarefaction of sorted-subset datasets indicated incomplete sequencing despite the large sequencing depth. Clonotypes shared by all four sorted-subset donors showed higher generation probabilities than non-shared clonotypes. Pairwise subsampling led to the expectation that sequencing depth would affect the degree of clonotype sharing among donors. Sampling was restricted to blood, and TCR repertoires in tissue are likely to differ from TCR repertoires in blood. Across a few donors, about 4.5% of naive CD4, approximately 3.5% of naive CD8, 2% to 2.5% of memory CD4, and about 0.44% of memory CD8 clonotypes were shared. The genetic and exposure-history diversity represented was limited by the small number of donors.

CD8 naive samples consisted of CD45RO-negative cells that were positively selected for CCR7, yielding a CD45RA+CCR7+ population without TemRA cells. Healthy HIV-negative adults with no recently reported acute infections or vaccinations were included as donors. Only Caucasian adults living in Nashville, Tennessee, USA were represented among the donors. Blood was collected by leukapheresis, and PBMCs were isolated by Ficoll-Histopaque density gradient centrifugation and then cryopreserved in liquid nitrogen vapor phase. Analytical flow cytometry was used to check the purity and quantity of every magnetically sorted T cell population. Genomic DNA was isolated from every sorted fraction and measured by UV absorbance on a Nanodrop 2000c. TCR CDR3 regions were amplified from genomic DNA by multiplex PCR using the deep immunoSEQ assay. For each cell subset, the extracted genomic DNA was distributed evenly across all wells of several immunoSEQ 96-well plates, and each plate served as one replicate. For sorted subsets, each replicate PCR was loaded with 200 ng genomic DNA, equivalent to 25,000 to 30,000 T cell genomes. Purified libraries were measured with a Qubit 3.0 fluorometer, size-checked on a Bioanalyzer 2100, and measured again with the KAPA Library Quantification kit. Every immunoSEQ 96-well plate was sequenced on a dedicated single-read 150-cycle Illumina NextSeq 550 flow cell. In the original analysis: Because the immunoSEQ output included only junctional sequences and no quality scores, the filtering could not be the same as the filtering used for full-length reads. Sequences were annotated with PyIR, a Python wrapper for IgBLAST v1.9, and V/J genes and CDR3 were assigned using IMGT germline references. Any read was removed if the V/J assignment was weak (E-value above 1e-6), the CDR3 was missing, or the read contained stop codons, out-of-frame junctions, or ambiguous translated residues. V3J clonotypes were defined by identical inferred V gene, J gene, and CDR3 amino acid sequence. Percentage overlap between repertoires was calculated by dividing the number of shared unique clonotypes by the size of the smaller repertoire. RTK rarefaction, the Chao1 estimator, and Recon v2.1 estimates of unobserved clonotypes were used to assess repertoire richness. For all TCRbeta clonotypes obtained by the gDNA method from a handful of donors, generation probabilities were computed with OLGA. TCRdb took over this immuneACCESS table, retaining in-frame rearrangements with V and J assigned. Such tables are incomplete; in checked studies, under half of the missing clones stem from an unresolved V gene, and the remainder is unexplained. The DNA was the basis for D and trimming; V, J and clone size are from that table. The sample table records 2 million or so clones; about 95% of these occur just once. The ten most abundant clones make up roughly 1% of the sample.

Points on this clone: Its antigen remains undetermined. No base qualities exist here, and no much larger clone lies one base off it.

The germline V gene specifies SGDLS as CDR1 and YYNGEE as CDR2. V ends up 0 bases short and J 1 base short, with an unmatched junction base count of 5. The CDR3 covers 16 residues, taking in both the cysteine and the phenylalanine. Only the CDR3 DNA stays, 48 bases, in frame from base 1. The sequenced sample consisted of naive CD8+ T cells sorted from blood. The cell subset or site label on this specimen signifies: CD45RA+CCR7+. Recombination joined TRBV9 with TRBJ2-3, and TRBD2 matches 7 of the central bases. This clonotype originated in a man between 18 and 35 years old in good health. The DNA reads as follows: TGTGCCAGCAGCGTAGGGGAGGGAAGGGGCACAGATACGCAGTATTTT. This is translated as CASSVGEGRGTDTQYF.